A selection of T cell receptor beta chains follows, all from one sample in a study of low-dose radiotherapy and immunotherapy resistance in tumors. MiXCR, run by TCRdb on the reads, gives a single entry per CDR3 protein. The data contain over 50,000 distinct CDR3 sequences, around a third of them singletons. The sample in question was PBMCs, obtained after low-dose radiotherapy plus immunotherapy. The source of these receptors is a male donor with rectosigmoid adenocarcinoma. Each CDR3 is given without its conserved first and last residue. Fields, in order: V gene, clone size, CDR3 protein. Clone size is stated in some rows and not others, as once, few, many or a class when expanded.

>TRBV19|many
ASTLAGGGSDTQY
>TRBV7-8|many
ASSLARSGGNQETQY
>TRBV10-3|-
AISGDAPTDTQY
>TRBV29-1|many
SVPGQGTSAVGYT
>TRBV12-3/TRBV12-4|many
ASSFGGTYEQY
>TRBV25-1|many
ASEKGGAGGRLTDTQY
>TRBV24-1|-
ASSPGVWSTDTQY
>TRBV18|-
ASSPDGNTEAF
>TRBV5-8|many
ASSLRWPNQETQY
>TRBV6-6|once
ASGLFSGRPYEQY
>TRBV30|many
AWSVNRGLGQPQH
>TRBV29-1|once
SVSEYGSRTQY
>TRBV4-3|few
ASSQGGGAVQQY
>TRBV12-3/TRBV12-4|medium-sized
ASSRRNTEAF
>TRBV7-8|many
ASSALGMMPNEQY
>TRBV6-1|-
ASSTVRWTSGELF
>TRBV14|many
ASSKDRAPSSTNEKLF
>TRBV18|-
ASSPTGANVLT
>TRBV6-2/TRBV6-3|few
ASSQTNREPQH
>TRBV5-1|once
ASSRRDTGWNEQF
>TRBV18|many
ASSPPGRGLAF
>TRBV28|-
ASSDPSAGLGDTQY
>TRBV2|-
ASSDSPGSPDNQPQH
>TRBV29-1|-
SVQGTSGSTFTGELF
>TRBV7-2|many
ASSLVAGGVRVDEQY
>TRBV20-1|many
SAREGLLNQPQH
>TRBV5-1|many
ASSSVGTSGKWEFFNEQF
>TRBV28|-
ASSGGQSQY
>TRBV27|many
ATTPRGVSYNEQF
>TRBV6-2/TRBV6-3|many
ASRPQGPDQPQH
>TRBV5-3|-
AGGLERETQH
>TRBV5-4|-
ASSAVTRNNNEQF
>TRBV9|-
ASSVEQRTDTQY
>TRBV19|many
ASSIKRGYQPQH
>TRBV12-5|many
ASEGQLNTEAF
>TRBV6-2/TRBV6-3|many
ASSYEGTLNTEAF
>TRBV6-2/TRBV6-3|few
ASSSDLNNEQF
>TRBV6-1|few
ASSFDRAGAEKLF
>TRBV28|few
ASTGGRKNSPLH
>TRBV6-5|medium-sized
ASSYWGQGVTEAF